This T cell receptor (beta chain) stems from a study of blood T cell repertoires in COVID-19. The overall study: There were acute and convalescent COVID-19 samples, and they came from the United States, Italy and Spain.

The method was immunoSEQ multiplex PCR; TCRdb's version includes in-frame clones alone and lacks a portion of them. The sample holds 150,000 to 200,000 clones, 75% to 85% seen once. The germline V gene has CDR1 MNHEY and CDR2 SVGAGI. The ends lost 1 base at V and 6 bases at J; junction bases unmatched: 7. This CDR3 spans 15 amino acids. This TCR came from a human donor in a cohort sampled during active COVID-19. The gene calls are TRBV6-5 and TRBJ1-1; 8 positions agree with TRBD1. Sequencing used peripheral blood. As DNA, the CDR3 is TGTGCCAGCAGTTACTTACCTGTACAGGGGGCTGAAGCTTTCTTT. Translating it yields CASSYLPVQGAEAFF.